The next 9 T cell receptor beta chains were all read from a single sample in a study of blood T cell repertoires in COVID-19. The assay was immunoSEQ multiplex PCR, and TCRdb's table has in-frame clones only and misses some. The data show about 58,000 clones, about nine tenths seen once. Sequences were obtained from peripheral blood. These receptors all stem from a woman aged 65 to 85 with active COVID-19.

The chain couples TRBV6-6 to TRBJ2-3, with D unresolved. V was clipped by 7 bases and J by 6 bases, with 8 bases between them. The length of the CDR3 is 11 residues. Germline V lookup: CDR1 MNHNY, CDR2 SVGAGI (reference sequence). For the CDR3, the DNA is TGTGCCAGCATGCGGCGGGATACGCAGTATTTT. Its translation: CASMRRDTQYF.

The V call is TRBV9, the J call TRBJ2-1, with D possibly TRBD2 on 5 matching bases. CDR1 and CDR2 from the germline V gene are SGDLS and YYNGEE. Trimming took off 3 bases at V and 5 bases at J, with 9 bases between the two ends. The CDR3 is 13 amino acids. CDR3 protein: CASSAWRDNEQFF. The CDR3 region has the DNA TGTGCCAGCAGCGCTTGGCGGGACAATGAGCAGTTCTTC.

The chain joins TRBV9 to TRBJ2-2, with a tentative D call TRBD2 (6 bases). Germline loops: CDR1 SGDLS, CDR2 YYNGEE. The CDR3 extends over 15 amino acids. Trimming removed 0 bases from V and 7 bases from J, with 13 bases in between. The CDR3 bases are TGTGCCAGCAGCGTAGCCGCGTCGGAGGGCGGGGAGCTGTTTTTT. This translates into CASSVAASEGGELFF.

V gene TRBV28 combines with J gene TRBJ2-3; 9 nucleotides match TRBD2. This CDR3 is built from 18 residues. The ends lost 5 bases at V and 1 base at J; junction bases unmatched: 13. Germline-derived CDR1 and CDR2 are MDHEN and SYDVKM. The CDR3 is CASSPRYSGRARTDTQYF. The DNA of the CDR3 is TGTGCCAGCAGTCCACGTTATAGCGGGAGAGCACGCACAGATACGCAGTATTTT.

V is TRBV9 and J is TRBJ2-1; D might be TRBD2 (6 bases). Germline assignment: CDR1 SGDLS and CDR2 YYNGEE. This CDR3 spans 15 amino acids. V dropped 4 bases and J dropped 8 bases, with 19 bases sitting between them. The chain's CDR3 is CASSPSREAADEQFF. CDR3 DNA sequence: TGTGCCAGCAGCCCCTCCAGGGAGGCCGCGGATGAGCAGTTCTTC. Looking up the rest from reference TRBV9 and TRBJ2-1 gives the full variable domain: DSGVTQTPKHLITATGQRVTLRCSPRSGDLSVYWYQQSLDQGLQFLIQYYNGEERAKGNILERFSAQQFPDLHSELNLSSLELGDSALYFCASSPSREAADEQFFGPGTRLTVL.

The rearrangement uses TRBV3-1 (or the pseudogene TRBV3-2) and TRBJ1-5; the D is unclear. The CDR3 totals 14 residues. Germline V gene data show CDR1 as LGHDT and CDR2 as YNNKEL (reference sequence). Trimming pared 0 bases from V and 1 base from J, leaving 4 bases between. The CDR3 loop is CASSQDSSNQPQHF. CDR3 nucleotide sequence: TGTGCCAGCAGCCAAGATTCGAGCAATCAGCCCCAGCATTTT.

V usage is TRBV23-1 and J usage is TRBJ2-1, with 8 bases matching TRBD2. TRBV23-1 is an ORF, with its function uncertain. The V and J ends lost 7 bases and 2 bases, in that order; junction bases with no gene match: 16. The CDR3 runs 18 residues. The CDR3 here is CASNPQGRREEAYNEQFF. The CDR3 DNA follows: TGCGCCAGCAATCCCCAGGGACGGCGGGAGGAGGCCTACAATGAGCAGTTCTTC.

This chain uses TRBV3-1 (or the pseudogene TRBV3-2) with TRBJ2-1, with D hard to call. CDR1 LGHDT and CDR2 YNNKEL come from the germline V gene (reference sequence). Trimming stripped 1 base from V and 7 bases from J, with 5 bases between. This CDR3 contains 12 residues. CDR3 in DNA: TGTGCCAGCAGCCAAGCGAGGAATGAGCAGTTCTTC. Protein product: CASSQARNEQFF.

The J gene is TRBJ2-7, the V gene TRBV7-9; TRBD1 matches at 7 bases. Germline-derived CDR1 and CDR2 are SEHNR and FQNEAQ (reference sequence). This CDR3 is built from 14 residues. The V segment lost 5 bases and the J segment 3 bases; nucleotides outside the gene matches: 7. CDR3 region: CASSTTRQGYEQYF. The CDR3 nucleotides are TGTGCCAGCAGCACGACCCGACAGGGCTACGAGCAGTACTTC.